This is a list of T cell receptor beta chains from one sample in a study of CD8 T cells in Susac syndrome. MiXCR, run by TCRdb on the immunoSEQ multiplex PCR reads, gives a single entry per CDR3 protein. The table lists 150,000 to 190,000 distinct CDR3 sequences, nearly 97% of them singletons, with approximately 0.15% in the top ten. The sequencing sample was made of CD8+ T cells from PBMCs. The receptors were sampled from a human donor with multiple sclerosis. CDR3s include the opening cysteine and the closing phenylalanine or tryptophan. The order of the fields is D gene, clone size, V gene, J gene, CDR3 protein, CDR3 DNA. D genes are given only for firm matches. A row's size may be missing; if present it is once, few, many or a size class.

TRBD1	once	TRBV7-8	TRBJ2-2	CASSSLGTENTGELFF	TGTGCCAGCAGCTCACTCGGGACAGAAAACACCGGGGAGCTGTTTTTT
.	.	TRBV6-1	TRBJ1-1	CASSNGQLNTEAFF	TGTGCCAGCAGTAACGGACAGCTCAACACTGAAGCTTTCTTT
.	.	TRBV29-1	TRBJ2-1	CSVDSRGGSGNEQFF	TGCAGCGTTGACTCCAGGGGAGGGTCTGGCAATGAGCAGTTCTTC
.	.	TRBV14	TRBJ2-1	CASSRTQEPRNEQFF	TGTGCCAGCAGCCGGACTCAGGAGCCCAGGAATGAGCAGTTCTTC
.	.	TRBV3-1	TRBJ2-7	CASSQEGFTYEQYF	TGTGCCAGCAGCCAAGAAGGCTTCACCTACGAGCAGTACTTC
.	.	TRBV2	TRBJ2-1	CASSDPSSYNEQFF	TGTGCCAGCAGTGATCCGAGCTCCTACAATGAGCAGTTCTTC
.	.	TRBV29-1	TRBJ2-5	CSAEGGSSGETQYF	TGCAGCGCCGAGGGGGGCAGCTCGGGGGAGACCCAGTACTTC
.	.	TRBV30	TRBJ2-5	CAWRKDFPETQYF	TGTGCCTGGAGAAAGGACTTTCCCGAGACCCAGTACTTC
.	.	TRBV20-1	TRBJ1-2	CSAYLAGGDRYGYTF	TGCAGTGCCTATTTGGCGGGGGGCGATAGATATGGCTACACCTTC
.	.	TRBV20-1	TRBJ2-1	CSATDRQATYNEQFF	TGCAGTGCCACTGACCGACAGGCAACCTACAATGAGCAGTTCTTC
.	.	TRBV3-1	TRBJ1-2	CASSETGTQGYTF	TGTGCCAGCAGTGAAACCGGGACTCAGGGCTACACCTTC
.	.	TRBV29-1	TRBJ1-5	CSVGEGNQPQHF	TGCAGCGTTGGCGAAGGCAATCAGCCCCAGCATTTT
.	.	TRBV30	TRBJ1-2	CACFPPDGYTF	TGTGCCTGTTTCCCTCCGGATGGCTACACCTTC
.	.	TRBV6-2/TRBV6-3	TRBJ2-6	CASSYSMARVNSGANVLTF	TGTGCCAGCAGTTACTCGATGGCCAGGGTAAACTCTGGGGCCAACGTCCTGACTTTC
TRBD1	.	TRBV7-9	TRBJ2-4	CASSLGQGAAKNIQYF	TGTGCCAGCAGCTTGGGACAGGGGGCCGCCAAAAACATTCAGTACTTC
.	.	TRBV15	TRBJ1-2	CATSRDGRYGYTF	TGTGCCACCAGCAGAGACGGGCGCTATGGCTACACCTTC
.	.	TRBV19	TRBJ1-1	CASTESGKEAFF	TGTGCCAGTACCGAATCCGGGAAGGAAGCTTTCTTT
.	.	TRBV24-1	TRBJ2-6	CATSDLKDSGANVLTF	TGTGCCACCAGTGATTTGAAGGACTCTGGGGCCAACGTCCTGACTTTC
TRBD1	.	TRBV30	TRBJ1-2	CAWSVGTGDGYTF	TGTGCCTGGAGTGTAGGGACAGGGGACGGCTACACCTTC
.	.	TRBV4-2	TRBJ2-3	CASSLWGGNDITDTQYF	TGTGCCAGCAGCCTTTGGGGCGGCAACGACATCACAGATACGCAGTATTTT
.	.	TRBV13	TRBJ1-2	CASSPSYGTPSEGYTF	TGTGCCAGCAGCCCCAGTTACGGGACACCTAGTGAGGGCTACACCTTC
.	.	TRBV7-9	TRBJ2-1	CASAPRGARAYNEQFF	TGTGCCAGCGCTCCCAGGGGGGCCCGAGCCTACAATGAGCAGTTCTTC
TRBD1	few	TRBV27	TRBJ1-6	CASSLGQGGSPLHF	TGTGCCAGCAGTTTGGGACAGGGGGGCTCACCCCTCCACTTT
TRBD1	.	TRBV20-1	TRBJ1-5	CSARQGAGQPQHF	TGCAGTGCACGACAGGGGGCTGGTCAGCCCCAGCATTTT
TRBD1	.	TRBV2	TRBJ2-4	CASSEGQGLDIQYF	TGTGCCAGCAGTGAGGGACAGGGGCTTGACATTCAGTACTTC
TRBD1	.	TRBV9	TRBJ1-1	CASSGGDRPNTEAFF	TGTGCCAGCAGCGGGGGGGACAGACCGAACACTGAAGCTTTCTTT
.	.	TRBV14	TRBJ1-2	CASSQFLSSPYTF	TGTGCCAGCAGCCAATTCCTGTCGAGCCCCTACACCTTC
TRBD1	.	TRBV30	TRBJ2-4	CAWSPQGGGLAKNIQYF	TGTGCCTGGAGTCCACAGGGGGGAGGTTTAGCCAAAAACATTCAGTACTTC
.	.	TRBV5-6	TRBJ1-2	CASSLVGTSVGYTF	TGTGCCAGCAGCTTGGTTGGGACTTCGGTTGGCTACACCTTC
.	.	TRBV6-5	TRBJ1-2	CASGGYGYTF	TGTGCCAGTGGGGGGTATGGCTACACCTTC
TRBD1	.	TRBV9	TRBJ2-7	CASSHGQGSSYEQYF	TGTGCCAGCAGCCACGGACAGGGGAGCTCCTACGAGCAGTACTTC
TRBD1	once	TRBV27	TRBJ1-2	CASSLGTGLDGYTF	TGTGCCAGCAGTCTGGGGACAGGGCTGGATGGCTACACCTTC
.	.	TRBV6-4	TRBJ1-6	CASSDSGGPLHF	TGTGCCAGCAGTGATAGCGGTGGGCCCCTCCACTTT
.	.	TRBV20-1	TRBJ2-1	CSARVDNYNEQFF	TGCAGTGCTAGAGTGGACAACTACAATGAGCAGTTCTTC
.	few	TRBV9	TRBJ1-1	CASSVEGGNTEAFF	TGTGCCAGCAGCGTGGAGGGCGGGAACACTGAAGCTTTCTTT
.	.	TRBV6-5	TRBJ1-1	CASRSNRRGGTEAFF	TGTGCCAGCAGGTCCAATCGACGGGGCGGCACTGAAGCTTTCTTT
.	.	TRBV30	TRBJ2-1	CAWSVGAGRNEQFF	TGTGCCTGGAGTGTAGGGGCTGGTAGGAATGAGCAGTTCTTC
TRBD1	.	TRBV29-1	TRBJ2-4	CSVTGGAENIQYF	TGCAGCGTAACAGGGGGAGCTGAAAACATTCAGTACTTC
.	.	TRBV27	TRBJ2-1	CATRVGGSYNEQFF	TGTGCCACCCGGGTGGGGGGCTCCTACAATGAGCAGTTCTTC
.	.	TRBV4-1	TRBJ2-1	CASSQESGSSYNEQFF	TGCGCCAGCAGCCAAGAGTCAGGGAGCTCCTACAATGAGCAGTTCTTC
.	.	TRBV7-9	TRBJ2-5	CASSLGGRLTQETQYF	TGTGCCAGCAGCTTAGGCGGCCGGCTAACCCAAGAGACCCAGTACTTC
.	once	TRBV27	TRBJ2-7	CASSLGADYEQYF	TGTGCCAGCAGTTTGGGAGCGGACTACGAGCAGTACTTC
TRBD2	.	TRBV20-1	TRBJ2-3	CSASSTSGLTDTQYF	TGCAGTGCTAGTTCGACTAGCGGCCTCACAGATACGCAGTATTTT
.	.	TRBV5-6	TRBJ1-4	CASSLGVGGVGEKLFF	TGTGCCAGCAGCTTGGGGGTTGGAGGTGTAGGGGAAAAACTGTTTTTT
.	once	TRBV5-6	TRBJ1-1	CASSLDGDAFF	TGTGCCAGCAGCTTGGACGGGGACGCTTTCTTT
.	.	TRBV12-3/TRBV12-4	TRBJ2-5	CASSLAVAEETQYF	TGTGCCAGCAGTTTAGCGGTAGCGGAAGAGACCCAGTACTTC
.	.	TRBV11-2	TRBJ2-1	CASSRVVNEQFF	TGTGCCAGCAGCCGGGTAGTCAATGAGCAGTTCTTC
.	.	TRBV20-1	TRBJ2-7	CSARARNQAYEQYF	TGCAGTGCTAGGGCGCGGAACCAGGCCTACGAGCAGTACTTC
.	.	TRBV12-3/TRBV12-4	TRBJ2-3	CASTHPSGDSPTDTQYF	TGTGCCAGCACCCACCCTTCGGGGGACAGCCCTACAGATACGCAGTATTTT
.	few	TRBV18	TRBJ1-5	CASSPPGQPQHF	TGTGCCAGCTCACCACCGGGGCAGCCCCAGCATTTT
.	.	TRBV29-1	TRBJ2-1	CSVGTQRGDNEQFF	TGCAGCGTTGGAACCCAGAGAGGGGACAATGAGCAGTTCTTC
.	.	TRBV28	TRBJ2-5	CASSFRRETQYF	TGTGCCAGCAGTTTTCGAAGGGAGACCCAGTACTTC
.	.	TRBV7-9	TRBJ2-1	CASSPPGAGPYNEQFF	TGTGCCAGCAGCCCGCCCGGGGCGGGGCCTTACAATGAGCAGTTCTTC
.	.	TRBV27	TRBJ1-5	CASSLSSNQPQHF	TGTGCCAGCAGTTTGTCATCCAATCAGCCCCAGCATTTT